This T cell receptor (beta chain) originates from a study of shared clonotypes between healthy human individuals. Study as a whole: A donor's plate count was three for CD4 naive and three for CD4 memory; CD8 naive had two and CD8 memory one. Study results and limitations: Generation probability values for non-shared clonotypes were lower than those for clonotypes shared by all four donors. Only blood was sampled, and tissue TCR repertoires likely differ from blood ones. On the whole, naive subsets had larger estimated richness than memory subsets had.

Sequenced by immunoSEQ multiplex PCR; TCRdb stores in-frame clones only, minus some. This repertoire shows roughly 2,000,000 clones, just under 95% found once; its top ten account for around 1.7%. For this clone: Its antigen remains unknown.

Naive CD8 isolation took CD45RO-negative cells positively selected for CCR7 and excluded terminally differentiated effector memory CD45RA+ cells. The sample comprised naive CD8+ T cells from PBMCs. This receptor was identified in a man younger than 35 in good health. Some clones in this sample may be carry-over from other donors' samples.

The DNA for the CDR3 is TGCGCCAGCAGCCTTAAAAATGGGCAGCCCCAGCATTTT. It codes for CASSLKNGQPQHF. The chain carries TRBV4-1 and TRBJ1-5; D gene ambiguous. CDR1 and CDR2 (germline): MGHRA, YSYEKL. Between the trimmed V and J ends, which lost 4 bases and 7 bases, there was a span of 11 bases. There are 13 residues in the CDR3.